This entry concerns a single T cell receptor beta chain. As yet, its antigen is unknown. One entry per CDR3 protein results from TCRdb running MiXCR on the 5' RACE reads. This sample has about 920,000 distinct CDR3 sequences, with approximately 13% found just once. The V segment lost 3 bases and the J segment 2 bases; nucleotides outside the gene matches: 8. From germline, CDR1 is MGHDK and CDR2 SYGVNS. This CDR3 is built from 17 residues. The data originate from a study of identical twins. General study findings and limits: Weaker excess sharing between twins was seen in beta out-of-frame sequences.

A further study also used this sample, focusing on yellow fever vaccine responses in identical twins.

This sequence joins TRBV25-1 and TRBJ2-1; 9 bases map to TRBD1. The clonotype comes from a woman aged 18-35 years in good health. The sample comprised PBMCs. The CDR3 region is CASSDRDREKAYNEQFF. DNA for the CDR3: TGTGCCAGCAGTGACCGGGACAGGGAAAAGGCCTACAATGAGCAGTTCTTC.